The 9 T cell receptor beta chains below were found in one sample sequenced in a study of radiation and T cells in renal cell carcinoma. Sequenced by immunoSEQ multiplex PCR; TCRdb stores in-frame clones only, minus some. The sample contains roughly 150,000 clones, about nine tenths of which appear only once. Indicated time point: blood 2 weeks post-SBRT. Stated treatment: 15 Gy SBRT to primary tumor, nephrectomy 4 weeks later. The source was blood, collected from a patient whose treatment included radiotherapy and nephrectomy. These receptors were taken from a woman aged 45-60 years with renal cell carcinoma.

The gene calls are TRBV29-1 and TRBJ2-1; D call uncertain. From germline, CDR1 is SQVTM and CDR2 ANQGSEA. The CDR3 has 11 amino acids. With 4 bases removed from V and 10 bases from J, the gap between germline ends came to 11 bases. The CDR3 region has the DNA TGCAGCGTTGCGAGGACCCAAGAGCAGTTCTTC. It translates to CSVARTQEQFF.

The rearrangement uses TRBV6-5 and TRBJ2-7, with a tentative D call TRBD1 (6 bases). CDR1 and CDR2 (germline): MNHEY, SVGAGI. CDR3 length: 12 residues. V lost 5 bases and J 6 bases, leaving 11 bases between the germline ends. The CDR3 sequence: CASSNRVGEQYF. The CDR3 coding sequence is TGTGCCAGCAGTAACAGGGTTGGCGAGCAGTACTTC.

This clone was picked up one time. The CDR3 coding sequence is TGCGCCAGCAGCCAAGACCTCGGGACAGATTATCAGCCCCAGCATTTT. Translation: CASSQDLGTDYQPQHF. The rearrangement joins TRBV4-3 to TRBJ1-5; 7 bases are a match to TRBD1. J gave up 5 bases and V 0 bases, and 7 bases lay outside the gene matches. CDR3 size: 16 residues. Germline CDR1 reads LGHNA; CDR2 reads YSLEER.

The J gene is TRBJ1-1, the V gene TRBV30; perhaps TRBD1 as D (5 bases). The V end lost 1 base, the J end lost 7 bases, and 10 bases lay between the germline ends. Germline V gene data show CDR1 as GTSNPN and CDR2 as SVGIG (reference sequence). The CDR3 has 12 amino acids. CDR3 residues: CAWSERGVEAFF. The CDR3 nucleotides are TGTGCCTGGAGTGAAAGGGGAGTTGAAGCTTTCTTT.

This chain joins TRBV6-5 and TRBJ1-6, with a possible D match to TRBD1 (6 bases). V lost 4 bases and J lost 5, with 9 bases in between. The CDR3 totals 14 residues. CDR1 and CDR2 (germline): MNHEY, SVGAGI. The CDR3 spells CASSSGHHNSPLHF. In DNA, the CDR3 is TGTGCCAGCAGTTCGGGACACCATAATTCACCCCTCCACTTT.

The genes are TRBV19 and TRBJ1-6, with D hard to call. Per germline, CDR1 LNHDA and CDR2 SQIVND (reference sequence). This CDR3 comprises 14 residues. Between the trimmed V and J ends, which lost 5 bases and 4 bases, there was a span of 9 bases. For the CDR3, the DNA is TGTGCCAGTAGTGGGGATGGGTATAATTCACCCCTCCACTTT. Translation gives CASSGDGYNSPLHF.

The chain uses TRBV28 and TRBJ2-1; TRBD1 agrees at 9 bases. The CDR3 is made up of 16 amino acids. V trimming: 5 bases; J trimming: 4 bases; junction bases outside the gene matches: 9. CDR1 MDHEN and CDR2 SYDVKM come from the germline V gene. CDR3 DNA: TGTGCCAGCAGTGGTACGGGGACAGGGCTTTACAATGAGCAGTTCTTC. Translated, it gives CASSGTGTGLYNEQFF.

The chain employs TRBV7-6 and TRBJ2-2, with a weak D call TRBD1 (6 bases). The CDR3 has 14 residues. Trimming cost V 6 bases and J 5 bases, with 13 bases left between them. CDR1 and CDR2 from the germline V gene are SGHVS and FNYEAQ. CDR3 amino acids: CASSSQGSTGELFF. CDR3 sequence (DNA): TGTGCCAGCAGTTCACAGGGTTCGACCGGGGAGCTGTTTTTT. The full variable domain, rest sourced from reference TRBV7-6 and TRBJ2-2, is GAGVSQSPRYKVTKRGQDVALRCDPISGHVSLYWYRQALGQGPEFLTYFNYEAQQDKSGLPNDRFSAERPEGSISTLTIQRTEQRDSAMYRCASSSQGSTGELFFGEGSRLTVL.

This clone was recorded only once. The chain has TRBV15 and TRBJ1-5, with D possibly matching TRBD1 (5 bases). The CDR3 runs to 15 residues. The V gene's germline CDR1 is LNHNV and CDR2 YYDKDF (reference sequence). V lost 0 bases and J 4 bases, leaving 10 bases between the germline ends. CDR3 protein: CATSRDRGENQPQHF. In nucleotides, the CDR3 is TGTGCCACCAGCAGAGATAGGGGAGAGAATCAGCCCCAGCATTTT.